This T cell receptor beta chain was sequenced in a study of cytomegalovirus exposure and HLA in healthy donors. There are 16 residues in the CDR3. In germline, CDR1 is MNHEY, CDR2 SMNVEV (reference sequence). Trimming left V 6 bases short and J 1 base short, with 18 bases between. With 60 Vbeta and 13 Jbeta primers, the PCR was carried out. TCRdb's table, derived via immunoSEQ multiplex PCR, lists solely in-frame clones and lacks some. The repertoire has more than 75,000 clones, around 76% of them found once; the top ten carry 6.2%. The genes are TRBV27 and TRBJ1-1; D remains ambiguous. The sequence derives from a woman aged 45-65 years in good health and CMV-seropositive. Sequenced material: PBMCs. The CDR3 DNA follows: TGTGCCAGCAGCCAGGTGGCGTCTTTCGGGAACACTGAAGCTTTCTTT. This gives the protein CASSQVASFGNTEAFF.